This T cell receptor (beta chain) derives from a study of T-cell memory formation after mild COVID-19. TCRdb independently ran MiXCR on the 5' RACE reads; one entry per CDR3 protein. The sample includes about half a million distinct CDR3 sequences, 15% to 20% of them seen just once. This clonotype was recorded a few times. Its antigen is currently unknown. Study results and limitations: Shrinking CD4+ clones were chiefly CM and EM; CD8+ ones were chiefly EMRA.

Germline V gene data show CDR1 as SGHRS and CDR2 as YFSETQ. The CDR3 covers 15 residues. V lost 4 bases and J 0 bases, leaving 13 bases between the germline ends. This rearrangement joins TRBV5-1 to TRBJ1-1; D is undetermined. The sequencing input was PBMCs or a T cell subset sorted from them (not recorded which). The source of this sequence is an adult woman who had mild COVID-19 (a few samples of this study predate the infection). Cell type and time point are not known. The CDR3 coding sequence is TGCGCCAGCAGCATACGGACGGATCTGAACACTGAAGCTTTCTTT. This translates into CASSIRTDLNTEAFF.